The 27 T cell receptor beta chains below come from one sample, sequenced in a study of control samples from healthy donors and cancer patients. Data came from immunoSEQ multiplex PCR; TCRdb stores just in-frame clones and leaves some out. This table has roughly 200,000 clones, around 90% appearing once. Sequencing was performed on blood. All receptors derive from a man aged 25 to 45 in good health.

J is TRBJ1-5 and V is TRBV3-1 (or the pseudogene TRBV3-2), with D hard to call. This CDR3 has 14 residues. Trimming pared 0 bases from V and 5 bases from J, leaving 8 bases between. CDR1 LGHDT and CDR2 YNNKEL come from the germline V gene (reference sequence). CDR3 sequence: CASSQDAGDQPQHF. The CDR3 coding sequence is TGTGCCAGCAGCCAAGATGCGGGAGATCAGCCCCAGCATTTT.

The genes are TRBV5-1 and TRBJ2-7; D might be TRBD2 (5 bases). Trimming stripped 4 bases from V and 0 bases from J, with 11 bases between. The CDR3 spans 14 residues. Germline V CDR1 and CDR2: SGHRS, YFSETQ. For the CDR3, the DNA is TGCGCCAGCAGCGGAGGACCGCTCTCCTACGAGCAGTACTTC. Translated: CASSGGPLSYEQYF. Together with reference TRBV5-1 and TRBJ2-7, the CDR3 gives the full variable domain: KAGVTQTPRYLIKTRGQQVTLSCSPISGHRSVSWYQQTPGQGLQFLFEYFSETQRNKGNFPGRFSGRQFSNSRSEMNVSTLELGDSALYLCASSGGPLSYEQYFGPGTRLTVT.

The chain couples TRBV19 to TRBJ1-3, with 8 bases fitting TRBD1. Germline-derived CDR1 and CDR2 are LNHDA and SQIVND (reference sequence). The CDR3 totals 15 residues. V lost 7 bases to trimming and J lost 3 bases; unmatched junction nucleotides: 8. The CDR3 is CASTMQGAGGNTIYF. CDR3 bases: TGTGCCAGTACCATGCAGGGGGCTGGTGGAAACACCATATATTTT.

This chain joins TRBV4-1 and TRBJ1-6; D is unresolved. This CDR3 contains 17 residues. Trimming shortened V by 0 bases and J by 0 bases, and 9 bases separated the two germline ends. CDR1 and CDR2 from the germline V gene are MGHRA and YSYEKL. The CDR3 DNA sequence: TGCGCCAGCAGCCAAGATAGAGGGTTCTCCTATAATTCACCCCTCCACTTT. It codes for CASSQDRGFSYNSPLHF.

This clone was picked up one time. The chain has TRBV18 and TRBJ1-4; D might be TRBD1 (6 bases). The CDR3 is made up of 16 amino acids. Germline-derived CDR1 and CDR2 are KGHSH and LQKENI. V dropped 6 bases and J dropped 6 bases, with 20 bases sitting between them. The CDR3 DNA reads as TGTGCCAGCTCGCCTACTTTGGGGGGCAGGGATGAAAAACTGTTTTTT. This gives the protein CASSPTLGGRDEKLFF.

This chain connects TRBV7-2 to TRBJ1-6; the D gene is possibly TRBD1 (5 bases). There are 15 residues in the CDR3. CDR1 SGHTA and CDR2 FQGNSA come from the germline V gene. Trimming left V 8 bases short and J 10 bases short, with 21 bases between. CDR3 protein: CASAGARGAGSPLHF. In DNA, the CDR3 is TGTGCCAGCGCTGGAGCCAGAGGGGCCGGATCACCCCTCCACTTT.

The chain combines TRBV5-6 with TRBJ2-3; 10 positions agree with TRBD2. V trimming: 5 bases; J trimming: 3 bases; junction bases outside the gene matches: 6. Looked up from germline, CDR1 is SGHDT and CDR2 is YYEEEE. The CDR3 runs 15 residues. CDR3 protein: CASRTGTSETDTQYF. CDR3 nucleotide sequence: TGTGCCAGCAGGACCGGGACTAGCGAAACAGATACGCAGTATTTT.

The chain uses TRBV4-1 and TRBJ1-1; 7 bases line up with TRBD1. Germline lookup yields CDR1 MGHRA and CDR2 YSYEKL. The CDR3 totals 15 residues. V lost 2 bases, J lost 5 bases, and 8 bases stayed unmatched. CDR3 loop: CASSQYDRAGTEAFF. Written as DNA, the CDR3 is TGCGCCAGCAGCCAATACGACAGGGCCGGGACTGAAGCTTTCTTT.

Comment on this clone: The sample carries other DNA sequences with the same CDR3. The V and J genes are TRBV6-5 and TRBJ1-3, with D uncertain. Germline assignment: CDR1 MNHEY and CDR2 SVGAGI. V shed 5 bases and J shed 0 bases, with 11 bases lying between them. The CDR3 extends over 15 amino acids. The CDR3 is CASSPAASSGNTIYF. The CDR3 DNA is TGTGCCAGCAGTCCAGCAGCGAGCTCTGGAAACACCATATATTTT.

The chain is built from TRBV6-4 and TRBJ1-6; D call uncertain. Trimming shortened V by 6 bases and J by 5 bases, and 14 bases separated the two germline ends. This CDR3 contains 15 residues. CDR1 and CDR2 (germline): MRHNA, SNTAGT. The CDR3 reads CASRVEGNNNSPLHF. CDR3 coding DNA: TGTGCCAGCAGGGTGGAAGGGAACAATAATTCACCCCTCCACTTT.

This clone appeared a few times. The CDR3 sequence: CASRRDRRWYGYTF. The CDR3 coding sequence is TGTGCCAGTAGAAGGGACAGGCGATGGTATGGCTACACCTTC. The rearrangement uses TRBV19 and TRBJ1-2; 8 bases fit TRBD1. This CDR3 has 14 amino acids. The ends lost 6 bases at V and 5 bases at J; junction bases unmatched: 8. Germline V lookup: CDR1 LNHDA, CDR2 SQIVND (reference sequence).

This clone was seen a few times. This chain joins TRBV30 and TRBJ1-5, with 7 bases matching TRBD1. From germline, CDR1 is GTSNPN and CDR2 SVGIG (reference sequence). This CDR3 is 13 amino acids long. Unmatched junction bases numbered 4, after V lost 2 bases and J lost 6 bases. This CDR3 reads CAWSKQGSQPQHF. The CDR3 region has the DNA TGTGCCTGGAGTAAACAGGGGTCTCAGCCCCAGCATTTT.

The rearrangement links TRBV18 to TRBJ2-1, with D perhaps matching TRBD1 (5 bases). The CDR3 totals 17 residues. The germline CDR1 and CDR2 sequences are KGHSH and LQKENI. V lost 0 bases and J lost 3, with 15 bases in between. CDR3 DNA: TGTGCCAGCTCACCACCGGGCCTCAGGGCCGGCTACAATGAGCAGTTCTTC. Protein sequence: CASSPPGLRAGYNEQFF.

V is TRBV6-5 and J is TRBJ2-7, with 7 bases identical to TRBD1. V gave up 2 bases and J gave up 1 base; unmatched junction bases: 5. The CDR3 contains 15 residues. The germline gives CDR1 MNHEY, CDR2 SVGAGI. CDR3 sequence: CASSYENRGSYEQYF. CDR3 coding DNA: TGTGCCAGCAGTTACGAAAACAGGGGATCCTACGAGCAGTACTTC.

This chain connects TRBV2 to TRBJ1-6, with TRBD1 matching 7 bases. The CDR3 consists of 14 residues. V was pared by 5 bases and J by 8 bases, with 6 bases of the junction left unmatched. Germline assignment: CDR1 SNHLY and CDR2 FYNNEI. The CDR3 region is CASSPQGSHSPLHF. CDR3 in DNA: TGTGCCAGCAGTCCACAGGGGTCGCATTCACCCCTCCACTTT.

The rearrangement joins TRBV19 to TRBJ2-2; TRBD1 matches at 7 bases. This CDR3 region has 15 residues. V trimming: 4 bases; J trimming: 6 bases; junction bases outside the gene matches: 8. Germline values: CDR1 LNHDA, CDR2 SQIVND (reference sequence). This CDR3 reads CASSTQQGLPGELFF. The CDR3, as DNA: TGTGCCAGTAGTACGCAACAGGGGCTTCCCGGGGAGCTGTTTTTT.

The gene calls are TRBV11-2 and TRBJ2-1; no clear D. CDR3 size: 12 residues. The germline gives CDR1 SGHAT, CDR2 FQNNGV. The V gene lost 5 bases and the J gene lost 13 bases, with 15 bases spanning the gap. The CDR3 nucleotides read TGTGCCAGCAGCGCAGAGGCGTCGGAACAGTTCTTC. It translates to CASSAEASEQFF.

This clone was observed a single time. The CDR3 loop reads CASREDLRGQTEAFF. CDR3 DNA: TGCGCCAGCAGGGAGGACCTGAGGGGACAAACTGAAGCTTTCTTT. The V and J genes are TRBV10-2 and TRBJ1-1; TRBD1 is a possible D gene (6 bases). The V and J ends lost 6 bases and 5 bases respectively, with 19 bases between them. Looked up from germline, CDR1 is WSHSY and CDR2 is SAAADI. The CDR3 extends over 15 amino acids.

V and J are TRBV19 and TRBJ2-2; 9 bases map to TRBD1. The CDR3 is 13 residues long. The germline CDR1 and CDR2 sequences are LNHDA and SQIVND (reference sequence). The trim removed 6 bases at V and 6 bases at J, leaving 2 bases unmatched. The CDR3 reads CASRGQGPGELFF. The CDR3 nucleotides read TGTGCCAGTAGAGGACAGGGGCCCGGGGAGCTGTTTTTT.

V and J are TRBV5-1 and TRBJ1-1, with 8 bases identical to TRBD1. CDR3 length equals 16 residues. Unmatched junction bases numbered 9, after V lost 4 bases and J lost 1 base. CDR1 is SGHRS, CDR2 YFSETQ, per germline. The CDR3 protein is CASSPRQGIANTEAFF. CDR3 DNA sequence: TGCGCCAGCAGCCCTCGACAGGGGATAGCGAACACTGAAGCTTTCTTT.

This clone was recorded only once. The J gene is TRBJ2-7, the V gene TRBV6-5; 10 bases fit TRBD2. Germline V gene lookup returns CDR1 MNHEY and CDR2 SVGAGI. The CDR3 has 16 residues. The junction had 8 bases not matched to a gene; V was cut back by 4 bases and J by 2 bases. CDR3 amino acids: CASSLNSGGLTYEQYF. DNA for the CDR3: TGTGCCAGCAGTTTGAATAGCGGGGGGTTAACCTACGAGCAGTACTTC.

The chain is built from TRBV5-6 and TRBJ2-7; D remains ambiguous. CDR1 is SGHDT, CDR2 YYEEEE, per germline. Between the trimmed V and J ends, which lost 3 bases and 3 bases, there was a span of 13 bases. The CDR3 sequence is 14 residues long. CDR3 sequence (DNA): TGTGCCAGCAGCTCCGGGTGGGAAAACTACGAGCAGTACTTC. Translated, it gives CASSSGWENYEQYF.

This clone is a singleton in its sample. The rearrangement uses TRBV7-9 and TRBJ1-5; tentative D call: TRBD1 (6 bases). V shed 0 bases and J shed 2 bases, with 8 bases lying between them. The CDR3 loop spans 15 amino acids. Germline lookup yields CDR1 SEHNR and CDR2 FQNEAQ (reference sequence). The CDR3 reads CASSLAGGGNQPQHF. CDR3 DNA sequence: TGTGCCAGCAGCTTAGCCGGGGGCGGCAATCAGCCCCAGCATTTT.

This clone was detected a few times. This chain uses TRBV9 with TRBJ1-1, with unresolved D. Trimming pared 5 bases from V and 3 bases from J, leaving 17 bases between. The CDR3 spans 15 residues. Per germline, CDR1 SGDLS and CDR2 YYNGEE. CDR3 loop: CASSMSEGRHTEAFF. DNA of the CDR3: TGTGCCAGCAGTATGTCCGAGGGAAGGCACACTGAAGCTTTCTTT.

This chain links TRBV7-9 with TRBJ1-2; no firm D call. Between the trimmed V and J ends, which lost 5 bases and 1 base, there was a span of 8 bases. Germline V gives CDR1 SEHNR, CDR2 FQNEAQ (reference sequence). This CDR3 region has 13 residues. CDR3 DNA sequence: TGTGCCAGCAGCCCCAGAGATAACTATGGCTACACCTTC. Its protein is CASSPRDNYGYTF.

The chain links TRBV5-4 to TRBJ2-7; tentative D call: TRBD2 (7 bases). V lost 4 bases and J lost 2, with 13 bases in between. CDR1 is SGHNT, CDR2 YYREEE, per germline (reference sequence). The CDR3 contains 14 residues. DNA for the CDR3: TGTGCCAGCAGCCCTGGGGGGGGCCCCTACGAGCAGTACTTC. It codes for CASSPGGGPYEQYF.

The CDR3 here is CASSEAGLEKLFF. CDR3 coding DNA: TGTGCCAGCAGTGAAGCAGGGCTGGAAAAACTGTTTTTT. V and J are TRBV6-1 and TRBJ1-4; no clear D. V lost 0 bases to trimming and J lost 8 bases, with 7 bases between them. The length of the CDR3 is 13 residues. CDR1 MNHNS and CDR2 SASEGT come from the germline V gene.